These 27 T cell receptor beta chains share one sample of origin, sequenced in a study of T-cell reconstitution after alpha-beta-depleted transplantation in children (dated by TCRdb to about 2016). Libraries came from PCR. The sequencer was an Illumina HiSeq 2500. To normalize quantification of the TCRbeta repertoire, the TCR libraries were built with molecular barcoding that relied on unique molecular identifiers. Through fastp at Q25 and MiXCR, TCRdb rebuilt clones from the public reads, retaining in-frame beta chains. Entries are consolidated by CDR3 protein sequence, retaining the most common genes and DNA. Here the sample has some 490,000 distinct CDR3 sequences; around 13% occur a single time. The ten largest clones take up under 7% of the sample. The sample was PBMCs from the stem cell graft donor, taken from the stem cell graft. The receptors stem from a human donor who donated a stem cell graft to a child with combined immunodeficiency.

The CDR3 here is CSVEDWGGTQKSYNEQFF. CDR3 sequence (DNA): TGCAGCGTTGAAGATTGGGGCGGGACCCAAAAATCCTACAATGAGCAGTTCTTC. This chain connects TRBV29-1 to TRBJ2-1; tentative D call: TRBD2 (6 bases). The germline V gene encodes CDR1 SQVTM and CDR2 ANQGSEA. The CDR3 consists of 18 residues. The germline V and J ends were trimmed by 0 bases and 1 base, with 19 bases remaining between them.

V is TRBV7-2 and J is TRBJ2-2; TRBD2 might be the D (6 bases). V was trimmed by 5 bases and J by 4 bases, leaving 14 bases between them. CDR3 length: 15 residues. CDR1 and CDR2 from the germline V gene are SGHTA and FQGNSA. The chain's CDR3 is CASSLNLATTGELFF. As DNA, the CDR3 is TGTGCCAGCAGCCTTAATCTAGCGACCACCGGGGAGCTGTTTTTT.

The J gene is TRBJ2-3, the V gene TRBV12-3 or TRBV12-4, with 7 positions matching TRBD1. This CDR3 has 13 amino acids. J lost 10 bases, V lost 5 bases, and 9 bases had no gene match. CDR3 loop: CASSQNNRGAQYF. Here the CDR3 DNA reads TGTGCCAGCAGTCAGAATAACAGGGGTGCGCAGTATTTT.

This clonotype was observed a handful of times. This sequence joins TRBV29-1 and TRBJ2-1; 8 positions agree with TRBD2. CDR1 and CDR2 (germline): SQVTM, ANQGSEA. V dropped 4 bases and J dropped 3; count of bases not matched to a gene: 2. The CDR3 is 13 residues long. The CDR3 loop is CSVATSGYNEQFF. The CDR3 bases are TGCAGCGTTGCTACTAGCGGCTACAATGAGCAGTTCTTC.

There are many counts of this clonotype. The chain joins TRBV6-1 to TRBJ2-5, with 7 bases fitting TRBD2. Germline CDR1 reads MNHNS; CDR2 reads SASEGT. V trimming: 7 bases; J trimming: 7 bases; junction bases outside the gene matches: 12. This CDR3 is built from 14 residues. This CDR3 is CASKRGEISGTQYF. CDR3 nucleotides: TGTGCCAGCAAGCGGGGTGAGATTTCGGGGACCCAGTACTTC.

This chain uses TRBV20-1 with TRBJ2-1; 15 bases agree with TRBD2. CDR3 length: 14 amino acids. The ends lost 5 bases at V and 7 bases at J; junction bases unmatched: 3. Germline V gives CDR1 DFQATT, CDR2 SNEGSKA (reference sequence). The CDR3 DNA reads TGCAGTGCTCCGGGACTAGCGGGAGGTAATGAGCAGTTCTTC. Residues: CSAPGLAGGNEQFF.

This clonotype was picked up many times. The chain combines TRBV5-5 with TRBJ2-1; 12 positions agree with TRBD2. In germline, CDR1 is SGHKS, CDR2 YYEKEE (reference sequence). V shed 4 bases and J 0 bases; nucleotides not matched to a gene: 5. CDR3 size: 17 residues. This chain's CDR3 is CASSKVLAGGSYNEQFF. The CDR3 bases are TGTGCCAGCAGCAAGGTACTAGCGGGAGGCTCCTACAATGAGCAGTTCTTC.

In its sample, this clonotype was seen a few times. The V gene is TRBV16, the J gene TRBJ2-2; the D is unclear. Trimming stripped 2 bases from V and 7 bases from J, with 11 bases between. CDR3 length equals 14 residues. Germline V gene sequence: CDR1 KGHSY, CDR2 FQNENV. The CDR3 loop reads CASSQNLRFGELFF. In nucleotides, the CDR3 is TGTGCCAGCAGCCAAAATTTGAGGTTCGGGGAGCTGTTTTTT.

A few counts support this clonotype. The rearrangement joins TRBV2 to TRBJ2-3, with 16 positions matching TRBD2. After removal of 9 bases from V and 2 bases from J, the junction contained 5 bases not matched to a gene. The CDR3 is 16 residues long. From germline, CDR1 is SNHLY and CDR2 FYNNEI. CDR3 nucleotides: TGTGCCAGGGGGACTAGCGGGGGGGCCTTCACAGATACGCAGTATTTT. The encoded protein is CARGTSGGAFTDTQYF.

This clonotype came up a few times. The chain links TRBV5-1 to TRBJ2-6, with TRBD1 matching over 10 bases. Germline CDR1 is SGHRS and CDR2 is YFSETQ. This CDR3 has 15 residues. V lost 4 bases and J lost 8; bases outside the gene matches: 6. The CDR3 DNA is TGCGCCAGCAGCCCGGGACAGGGGAGGCCCAACGTCCTGACTTTC. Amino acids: CASSPGQGRPNVLTF. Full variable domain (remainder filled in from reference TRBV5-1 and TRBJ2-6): KAGVTQTPRYLIKTRGQQVTLSCSPISGHRSVSWYQQTPGQGLQFLFEYFSETQRNKGNFPGRFSGRQFSNSRSEMNVSTLELGDSALYLCASSPGQGRPNVLTFGAGSRLTVL.

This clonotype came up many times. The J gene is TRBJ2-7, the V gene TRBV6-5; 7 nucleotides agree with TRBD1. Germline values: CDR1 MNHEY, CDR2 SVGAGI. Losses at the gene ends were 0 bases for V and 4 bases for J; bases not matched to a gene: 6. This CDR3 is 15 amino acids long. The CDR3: CASSYSSDRAYEQYF. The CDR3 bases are TGTGCCAGCAGTTACTCGAGTGACAGGGCTTACGAGCAGTACTTC.

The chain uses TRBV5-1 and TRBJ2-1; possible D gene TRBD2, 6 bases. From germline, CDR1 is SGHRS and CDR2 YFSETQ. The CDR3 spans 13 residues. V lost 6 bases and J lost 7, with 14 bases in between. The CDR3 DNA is TGCGCCAGCAAACCCCTTGGAGGGAATGAGCAGTTCTTC. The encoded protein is CASKPLGGNEQFF.

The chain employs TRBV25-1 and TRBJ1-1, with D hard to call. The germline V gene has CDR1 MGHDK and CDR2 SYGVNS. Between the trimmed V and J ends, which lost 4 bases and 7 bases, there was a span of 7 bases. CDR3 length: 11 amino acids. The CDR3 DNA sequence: TGTGCCAGCAGTGGTCACTTTGAAGCTTTCTTT. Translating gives CASSGHFEAFF.

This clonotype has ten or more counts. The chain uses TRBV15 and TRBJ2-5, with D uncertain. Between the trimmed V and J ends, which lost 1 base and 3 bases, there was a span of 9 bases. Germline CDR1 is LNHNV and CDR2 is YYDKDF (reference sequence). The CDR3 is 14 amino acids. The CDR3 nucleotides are TGTGCCACCAGCAGAGGGGTGTGGGAAGAGACCCAGTACTTC. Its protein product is CATSRGVWEETQYF.

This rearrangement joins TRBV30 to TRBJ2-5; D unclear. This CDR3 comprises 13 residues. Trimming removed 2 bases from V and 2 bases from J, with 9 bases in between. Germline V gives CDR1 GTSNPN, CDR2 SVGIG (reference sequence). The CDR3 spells CAWSPGLQETQYF. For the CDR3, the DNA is TGTGCCTGGAGTCCCGGTTTACAAGAGACCCAGTACTTC.

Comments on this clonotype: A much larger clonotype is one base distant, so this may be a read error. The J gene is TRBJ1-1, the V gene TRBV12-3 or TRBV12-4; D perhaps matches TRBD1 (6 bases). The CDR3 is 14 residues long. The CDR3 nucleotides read TGTGCCAGCAAAGAGGACAGCATGAACACTGAAGCTTTGTTT. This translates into CASKEDSMNTEALF.

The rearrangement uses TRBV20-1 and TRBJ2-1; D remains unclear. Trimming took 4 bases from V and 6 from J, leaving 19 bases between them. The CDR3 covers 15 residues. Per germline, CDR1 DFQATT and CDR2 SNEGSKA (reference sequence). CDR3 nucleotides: TGCAGTGCTAATACTGGTCCTCCTCTAGGCAATGAGCAGTTCTTC. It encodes CSANTGPPLGNEQFF.

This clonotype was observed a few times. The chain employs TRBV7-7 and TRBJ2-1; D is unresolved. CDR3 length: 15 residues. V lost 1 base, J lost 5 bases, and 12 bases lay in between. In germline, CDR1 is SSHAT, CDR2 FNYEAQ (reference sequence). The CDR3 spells CASSLGATRHNEQFF. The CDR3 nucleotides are TGTGCCAGCAGCTTAGGGGCCACGAGACACAATGAGCAGTTCTTC. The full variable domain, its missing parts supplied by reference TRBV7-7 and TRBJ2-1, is GAGVSQSPRYKVTKRGQDVTLRCDPISSHATLYWYQQALGQGPEFLTYFNYEAQPDKSGLPSDRFSAERPEGSISTLTIQRTEQRDSAMYRCASSLGATRHNEQFFGPGTRLTVL.

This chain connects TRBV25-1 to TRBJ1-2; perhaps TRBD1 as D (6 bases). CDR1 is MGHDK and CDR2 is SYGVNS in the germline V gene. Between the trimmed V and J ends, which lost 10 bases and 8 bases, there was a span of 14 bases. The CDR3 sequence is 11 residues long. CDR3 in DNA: TGTGCCACCAAAAACAGGGCCGGCTACACCTTC. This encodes CATKNRAGYTF.

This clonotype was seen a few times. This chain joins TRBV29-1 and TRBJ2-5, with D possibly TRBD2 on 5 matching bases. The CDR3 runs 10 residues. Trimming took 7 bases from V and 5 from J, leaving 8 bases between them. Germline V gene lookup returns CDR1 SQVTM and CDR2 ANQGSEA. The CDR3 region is CSAERETQYF. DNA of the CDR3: TGCAGCGCCGAGCGGGAGACCCAGTACTTC. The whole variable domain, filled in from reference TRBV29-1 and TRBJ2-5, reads SAVISQKPSRDICQRGTSLTIQCQVDSQVTMMFWYRQQPGQSLTLIATANQGSEATYESGFVIDKFPISRPNLTFSTLTVSNMSPEDSSIYLCSAERETQYFGPGTRLLVL.

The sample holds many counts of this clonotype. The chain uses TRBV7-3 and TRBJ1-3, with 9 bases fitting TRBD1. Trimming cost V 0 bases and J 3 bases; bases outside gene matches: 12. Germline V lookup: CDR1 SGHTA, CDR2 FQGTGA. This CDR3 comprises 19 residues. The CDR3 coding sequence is TGTGCCAGCAGCTTAACCGGGACAGGGTTAAATTCATTTGGAAACACCATATATTTT. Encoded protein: CASSLTGTGLNSFGNTIYF. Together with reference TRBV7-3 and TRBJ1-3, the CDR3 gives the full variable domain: GAGVSQTPSNKVTEKGKYVELRCDPISGHTALYWYRQSLGQGPEFLIYFQGTGAADDSGLPNDRFFAVRPEGSVSTLKIQRTERGDSAVYLCASSLTGTGLNSFGNTIYFGEGSWLTVV.

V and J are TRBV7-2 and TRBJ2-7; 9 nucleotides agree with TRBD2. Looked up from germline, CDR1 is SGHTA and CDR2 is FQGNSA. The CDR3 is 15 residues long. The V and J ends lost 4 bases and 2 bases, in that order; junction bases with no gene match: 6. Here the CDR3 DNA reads TGTGCCAGCAGCTACTTTAGCGGGAGCGCCTACGAGCAGTACTTC. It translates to CASSYFSGSAYEQYF.

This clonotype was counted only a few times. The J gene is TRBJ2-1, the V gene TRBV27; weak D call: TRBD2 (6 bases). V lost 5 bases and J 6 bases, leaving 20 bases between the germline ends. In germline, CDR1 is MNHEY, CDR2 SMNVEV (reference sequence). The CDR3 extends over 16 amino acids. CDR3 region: CASSPIAEGSANEQFF. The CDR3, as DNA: TGTGCCAGCAGTCCGATCGCGGAGGGCAGCGCCAATGAGCAGTTCTTC.

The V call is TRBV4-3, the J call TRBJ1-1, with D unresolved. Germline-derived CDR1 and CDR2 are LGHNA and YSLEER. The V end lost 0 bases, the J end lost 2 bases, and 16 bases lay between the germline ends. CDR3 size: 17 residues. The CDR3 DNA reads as TGCGCCAGCAGCCAAGAACCCTCGATTTGGACTAACACTGAAGCTTTCTTT. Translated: CASSQEPSIWTNTEAFF.

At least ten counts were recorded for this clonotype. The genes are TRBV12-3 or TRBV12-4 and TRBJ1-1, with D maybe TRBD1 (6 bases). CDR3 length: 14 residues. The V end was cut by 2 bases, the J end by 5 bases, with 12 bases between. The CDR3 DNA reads TGTGCCAGCAGTTTACTAGGGAGGGGGACTGAAGCTTTCTTT. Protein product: CASSLLGRGTEAFF.

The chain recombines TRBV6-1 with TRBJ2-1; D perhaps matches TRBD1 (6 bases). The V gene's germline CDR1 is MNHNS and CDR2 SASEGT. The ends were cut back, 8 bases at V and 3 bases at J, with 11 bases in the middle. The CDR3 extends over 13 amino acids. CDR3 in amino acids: CASAGQHYNEQFF. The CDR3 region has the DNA TGTGCCAGCGCCGGACAGCACTACAATGAGCAGTTCTTC.

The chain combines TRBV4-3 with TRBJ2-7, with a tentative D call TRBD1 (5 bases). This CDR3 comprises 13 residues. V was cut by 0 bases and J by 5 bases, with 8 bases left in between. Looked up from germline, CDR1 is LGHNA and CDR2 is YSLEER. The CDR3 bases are TGCGCCAGCAGCCAAGATGTAGGGGACGAGCAGTACTTC. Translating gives CASSQDVGDEQYF.